This T cell receptor (beta chain) was captured by sequencing in a study of blood T cell repertoires in COVID-19. Study information: The United States, Italy and Spain supplied acute and convalescent COVID-19 samples. PBMCs, B-cell-depleted T cells, or T cells were the source of the cDNA or gDNA that made up the material.

Per the authors' pipeline: Nucleated cell counts were estimated from reference gene primer amplification. Clones were read by immunoSEQ multiplex PCR, and TCRdb kept only the in-frame ones, dropping some. V, J and clone size reflect that table, while D and trimming were determined from the DNA. The sample has 55,000 to 90,000 clones; 70% to 85% are singletons. Trimming took off 5 bases at V and 7 bases at J, with 16 bases between the two ends. The CDR3 is 14 amino acids. Germline CDR1 is SEHNR and CDR2 is FQNEAQ (reference sequence). Material for sequencing was peripheral blood. The sequence was obtained from a woman in her 70s with acute or convalescent COVID-19. The rearrangement uses TRBV7-9 and TRBJ2-3; no firm D call. The CDR3 DNA reads TGTGCCAGCAGCAGCAACCGGGTACCAAATACGCAGTATTTT. Amino acid sequence: CASSSNRVPNTQYF.